The rows below give T cell receptor beta chains drawn from one sample of a study of blood T cells in healthy people across ages. TCRdb analysed the 5' RACE reads with MiXCR anew, one entry per CDR3 protein. The data contain 600,000 or so distinct CDR3 sequences, roughly 31% of them singletons. The source material was blood. Receptor source: an elderly woman in good health. CDR3s include the opening cysteine and the closing phenylalanine or tryptophan. The D gene is left open where the match is weak. The size entry is marked missing in some rows and otherwise reads once, few, many or a size class.

v_gene: TRBV6-5
d_gene: NA
j_gene: TRBJ2-7
abundance: many
CDR3nt: TGTGCCAGCACGGGACACAGATACGAGCAGTACTTC
CDR3aa: CASTGHRYEQYF

v_gene: TRBV10-3
d_gene: NA
j_gene: TRBJ2-1
abundance: many
CDR3nt: TGTGCCATCAGCGCAGGTTACAGAACCTACAATGAGCAGTTCTTC
CDR3aa: CAISAGYRTYNEQFF

v_gene: TRBV9
d_gene: TRBD1
j_gene: TRBJ1-2
abundance: NA
CDR3nt: TGTGCCAGCACCGCCAGCCCGACAGGGCCCTATGGCTACACCTTC
CDR3aa: CASTASPTGPYGYTF

v_gene: TRBV21-1
d_gene: NA
j_gene: TRBJ1-2
abundance: NA
CDR3nt: TGTGCCAGCAGCAAATGGCGAGACAGGTTCACCTATGGCTACACCTTC
CDR3aa: CASSKWRDRFTYGYTF

v_gene: TRBV12-3/TRBV12-4
d_gene: NA
j_gene: TRBJ2-3
abundance: many
CDR3nt: TGTGCCAGCAGGTTCGACTGGCGGGGCACAGATACGCAGTATTTT
CDR3aa: CASRFDWRGTDTQYF

v_gene: TRBV18
d_gene: NA
j_gene: TRBJ2-7
abundance: many
CDR3nt: TGTGCCAGCTCATCCACGGAGGGGCTCGAGCAGTACTTC
CDR3aa: CASSSTEGLEQYF

v_gene: TRBV19
d_gene: TRBD1
j_gene: TRBJ2-1
abundance: many
CDR3nt: TGTGCCAGTAGTGGACAGGGGGGCTCCTACAATGAGCAGTTCTTC
CDR3aa: CASSGQGGSYNEQFF

v_gene: TRBV12-3/TRBV12-4
d_gene: NA
j_gene: TRBJ2-3
abundance: NA
CDR3nt: TGTGCCAGCAGTTTAGGATCAGGGGCAGATGCGCAGTATTTT
CDR3aa: CASSLGSGADAQYF

v_gene: TRBV9
d_gene: NA
j_gene: TRBJ2-3
abundance: many
CDR3nt: TGTGCCAGCAGCGCCTATTCAAGAAACGTAGATACGCAGTATTTT
CDR3aa: CASSAYSRNVDTQYF

v_gene: TRBV7-9
d_gene: NA
j_gene: TRBJ2-7
abundance: many
CDR3nt: TGTGCCAGCAGTACGAGTGGTTGGGCGAACTACGAGCAGTACTTC
CDR3aa: CASSTSGWANYEQYF

v_gene: TRBV27
d_gene: TRBD1
j_gene: TRBJ1-1
abundance: NA
CDR3nt: TGTGCCAGCAGTTTAAGGACAGGCAGATTGAACACTGAAGCTTTCTTT
CDR3aa: CASSLRTGRLNTEAFF

v_gene: TRBV29-1
d_gene: NA
j_gene: TRBJ1-1
abundance: few
CDR3nt: TGCAGCGTCTCCTTCCCGGCCTCTGAAGCTTTCTTT
CDR3aa: CSVSFPASEAFF

v_gene: TRBV23-1
d_gene: NA
j_gene: TRBJ1-5
abundance: NA
CDR3nt: TGCGCCAGCAGTCAATCGTGGGGGGATAGCCAGCCCCAGCATTTT
CDR3aa: CASSQSWGDSQPQHF

v_gene: TRBV20-1
d_gene: NA
j_gene: TRBJ1-6
abundance: many
CDR3nt: TGCAGTGCTAGAGAAGGGAGGAGGGATTCACCCCTCCACTTT
CDR3aa: CSAREGRRDSPLHF

v_gene: TRBV6-5
d_gene: TRBD1
j_gene: TRBJ1-1
abundance: NA
CDR3nt: TGTGCCAGCAGTTACGGCACGGGACAGGGGCCGAGTTTCACTGAAGCTTTCTTT
CDR3aa: CASSYGTGQGPSFTEAFF

v_gene: TRBV5-1
d_gene: NA
j_gene: TRBJ2-2
abundance: NA
CDR3nt: TGCGCCAGCAGCTTGGTAGGCCCAGACACCGGGGAGCTGTTTTTT
CDR3aa: CASSLVGPDTGELFF

v_gene: TRBV18
d_gene: NA
j_gene: TRBJ2-1
abundance: many
CDR3nt: TGTGCCAGCTCACCAATTACCTTCTACAATGAGCAGTTCTTC
CDR3aa: CASSPITFYNEQFF

v_gene: TRBV27
d_gene: TRBD1
j_gene: TRBJ1-2
abundance: NA
CDR3nt: TGTGCCAGCAGTCGCAACAGGGGGGTGGGGTATGGCTACACCTTC
CDR3aa: CASSRNRGVGYGYTF

v_gene: TRBV2
d_gene: NA
j_gene: TRBJ2-7
abundance: many
CDR3nt: TGTGCCAGCAGTGTGGGAATGAACTACGAGCAGTACTTC
CDR3aa: CASSVGMNYEQYF

v_gene: TRBV7-9
d_gene: NA
j_gene: TRBJ2-3
abundance: NA
CDR3nt: TGTGCCAGCAGCTTAGAAGGGACTAGCACAGATACGCAGTATTTT
CDR3aa: CASSLEGTSTDTQYF

v_gene: TRBV9
d_gene: NA
j_gene: TRBJ2-5
abundance: many
CDR3nt: TGTGCCAGCAGCGTAGGGCAGCAAGAGACCCAGTACTTC
CDR3aa: CASSVGQQETQYF

v_gene: TRBV7-9
d_gene: TRBD1
j_gene: TRBJ1-2
abundance: NA
CDR3nt: TGTGCCAGCAGCCCAGACAGGGTATCTTCCGGCTACACCTTC
CDR3aa: CASSPDRVSSGYTF

v_gene: TRBV30
d_gene: NA
j_gene: TRBJ1-2
abundance: NA
CDR3nt: TGTGCCTGGAGTGTACGGAGGGTCCCTACCTATGGCTACACCTTC
CDR3aa: CAWSVRRVPTYGYTF

v_gene: TRBV20-1
d_gene: NA
j_gene: TRBJ2-5
abundance: many
CDR3nt: TGCAGTGCTAGCCCGGGACGGGGTTACCAAGAGACCCAGTACTTC
CDR3aa: CSASPGRGYQETQYF

v_gene: TRBV7-2
d_gene: NA
j_gene: TRBJ2-5
abundance: NA
CDR3nt: TGTGCCAGCAGCTTAGCCCCGCCCGAGACCCAGTACTTC
CDR3aa: CASSLAPPETQYF

v_gene: TRBV20-1
d_gene: TRBD2
j_gene: TRBJ2-3
abundance: NA
CDR3nt: TGCAGTGCTCCAGGGGGGACTAGCGGCACAGATACGCAGTATTTT
CDR3aa: CSAPGGTSGTDTQYF

v_gene: TRBV7-3
d_gene: TRBD2
j_gene: TRBJ2-6
abundance: NA
CDR3nt: TGTGCCAGCAGCTTGACTAGCGGGAGTCCTGGGGCCAACGTCCTGACTTTC
CDR3aa: CASSLTSGSPGANVLTF

v_gene: TRBV2
d_gene: NA
j_gene: TRBJ2-5
abundance: many
CDR3nt: TGTGCCAGCAGTGAAACAGAAGAGACCCAGTACTTC
CDR3aa: CASSETEETQYF

v_gene: TRBV7-2
d_gene: NA
j_gene: TRBJ2-1
abundance: NA
CDR3nt: TGTGCCAGCAGCATTGACACAACATATTCCTACAATGAGCAGTTCTTC
CDR3aa: CASSIDTTYSYNEQFF

v_gene: TRBV6-5
d_gene: NA
j_gene: TRBJ2-5
abundance: many
CDR3nt: TGTGCCAGCAGTTATGGACAGGAGGGAGAGACCCAGTACTTC
CDR3aa: CASSYGQEGETQYF

v_gene: TRBV2
d_gene: NA
j_gene: TRBJ1-6
abundance: NA
CDR3nt: TGTGCCAGCAGGGAAAGGGGCCGGAATAATTCACCCCTCCACTTT
CDR3aa: CASRERGRNNSPLHF

v_gene: TRBV20-1
d_gene: NA
j_gene: TRBJ1-2
abundance: few
CDR3nt: TGCAGTGCTAGTGGGGACGTTCGAGGCTACACCTTC
CDR3aa: CSASGDVRGYTF

v_gene: TRBV7-9
d_gene: TRBD2
j_gene: TRBJ2-5
abundance: many
CDR3nt: TGTGCCAGCAGCCCGAGACTAGCATCGGACCAAGAGACCCAGTACTTC
CDR3aa: CASSPRLASDQETQYF

v_gene: TRBV15
d_gene: NA
j_gene: TRBJ2-5
abundance: many
CDR3nt: TGTGCCACCAGCAGAGATCTCGGGGAGACCCAGTACTTC
CDR3aa: CATSRDLGETQYF

v_gene: TRBV28
d_gene: TRBD1
j_gene: TRBJ2-2
abundance: NA
CDR3nt: TGTGCCAGCAGCACTCCCGGGACAGGGGACACCGGGGAGCTGTTTTTT
CDR3aa: CASSTPGTGDTGELFF

v_gene: TRBV9
d_gene: NA
j_gene: TRBJ2-1
abundance: few
CDR3nt: TGTGCCAGCAGCGTAGCGGGCGGTCCCTACGAGCAGTTCTTC
CDR3aa: CASSVAGGPYEQFF

v_gene: TRBV29-1
d_gene: TRBD1
j_gene: TRBJ2-7
abundance: many
CDR3nt: TGCAGCGTTGAAACGGGACAGACCTACGAGCAGTACTTC
CDR3aa: CSVETGQTYEQYF

v_gene: TRBV27
d_gene: NA
j_gene: TRBJ2-7
abundance: many
CDR3nt: TGTGCCAGCAGTTTAGGACGCGGTGCCTACTACGAGCAGTACTTC
CDR3aa: CASSLGRGAYYEQYF

v_gene: TRBV6-2/TRBV6-3
d_gene: NA
j_gene: TRBJ1-2
abundance: many
CDR3nt: TGTGCCAGCTCTATTGACATTCTTGTTGGCTACACCTTC
CDR3aa: CASSIDILVGYTF

v_gene: TRBV12-3/TRBV12-4
d_gene: NA
j_gene: TRBJ1-5
abundance: many
CDR3nt: TGTGCCAGCAGCCCTTTACATGCAGGGGAATCTCAGCCCCAGCATTTT
CDR3aa: CASSPLHAGESQPQHF

v_gene: TRBV7-2
d_gene: NA
j_gene: TRBJ2-7
abundance: many
CDR3nt: TGTGCCAGCAGGCTATACGAGCAGTACTTC
CDR3aa: CASRLYEQYF

v_gene: TRBV24-1
d_gene: TRBD2
j_gene: TRBJ2-3
abundance: many
CDR3nt: TGTGCCACCAGTGACTTACTAGCGACTACGCAGTATTTT
CDR3aa: CATSDLLATTQYF

v_gene: TRBV29-1
d_gene: TRBD2
j_gene: TRBJ2-7
abundance: few
CDR3nt: TGCAGCGCCGCCACTAGCGGGGGCTACGAGCAGTACTTC
CDR3aa: CSAATSGGYEQYF

v_gene: TRBV20-1
d_gene: TRBD1
j_gene: TRBJ2-3
abundance: many
CDR3nt: TGCAGTGCGAGAGAACTAGGGGGCCTAACAGATACGCAGTATTTT
CDR3aa: CSARELGGLTDTQYF

v_gene: TRBV12-3/TRBV12-4
d_gene: NA
j_gene: TRBJ1-2
abundance: NA
CDR3nt: TGTGCCAGCAGCCCTACCGGGGAATATGGCTACACCTTC
CDR3aa: CASSPTGEYGYTF